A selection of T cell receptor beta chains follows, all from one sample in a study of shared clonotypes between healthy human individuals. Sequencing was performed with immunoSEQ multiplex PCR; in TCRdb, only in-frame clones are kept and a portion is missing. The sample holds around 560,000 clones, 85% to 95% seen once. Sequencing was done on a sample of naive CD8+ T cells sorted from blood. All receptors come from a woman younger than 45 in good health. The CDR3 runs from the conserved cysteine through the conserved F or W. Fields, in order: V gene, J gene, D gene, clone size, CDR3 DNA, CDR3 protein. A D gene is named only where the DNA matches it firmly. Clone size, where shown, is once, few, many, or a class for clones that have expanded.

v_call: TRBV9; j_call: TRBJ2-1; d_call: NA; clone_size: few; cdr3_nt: TGTGCCAGCAGCGAGCGGAAGGGCCATAGGAATGAGCAGTTCTTC; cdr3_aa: CASSERKGHRNEQFF
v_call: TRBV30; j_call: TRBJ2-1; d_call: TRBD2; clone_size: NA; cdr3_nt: TGTGCCTGTGAAGCTCGAACTAGCGGGCTCAATGAGCAGTTCTTC; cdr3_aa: CACEARTSGLNEQFF
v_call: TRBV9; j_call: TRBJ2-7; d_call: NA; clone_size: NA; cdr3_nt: TGTGCCAGCAGCGCCTCCCCGGCCCCCTACGAGCAGTACTTC; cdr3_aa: CASSASPAPYEQYF
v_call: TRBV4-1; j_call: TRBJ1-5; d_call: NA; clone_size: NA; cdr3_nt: TGCGCCAGCACCTCTATAGTGGATAGCAATCAGCCCCAGCATTTT; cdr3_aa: CASTSIVDSNQPQHF
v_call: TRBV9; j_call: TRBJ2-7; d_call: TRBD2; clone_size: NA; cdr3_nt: TGTGCCAGCAGCGCTAGCGGGAGGTCCTCCTACGAGCAGTACTTC; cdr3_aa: CASSASGRSSYEQYF
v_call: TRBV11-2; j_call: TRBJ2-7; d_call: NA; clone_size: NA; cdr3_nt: TGTGCCAGCAGCTTAGAGGCAGGGGCCTCCTACGAGCAGTACTTC; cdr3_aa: CASSLEAGASYEQYF
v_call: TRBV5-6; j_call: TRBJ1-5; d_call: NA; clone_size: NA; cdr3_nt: TGTGCCAGCAGCCCACTCGGGGGGACCCAGCATTTT; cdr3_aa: CASSPLGGTQHF
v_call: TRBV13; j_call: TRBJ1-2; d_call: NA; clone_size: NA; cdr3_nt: TGTGCCAGCAGCTACCAAGAAAATCCTAACTATGGCTACACCTTC; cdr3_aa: CASSYQENPNYGYTF
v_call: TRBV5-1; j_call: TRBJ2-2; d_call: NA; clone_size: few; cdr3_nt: TGCGCCAGCAGCTTTGAGCCGAACACCGGGGAGCTGTTTTTT; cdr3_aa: CASSFEPNTGELFF
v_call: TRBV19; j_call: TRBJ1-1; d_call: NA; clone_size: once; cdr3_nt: TGTGCCAGTACCCCAGGGGCAGGACCCAACACTGAAGCTTTCTTT; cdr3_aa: CASTPGAGPNTEAFF
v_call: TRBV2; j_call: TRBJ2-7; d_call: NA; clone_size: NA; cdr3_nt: TGTGCCAGCAGTGAACAGGGTTACCACGAGCAGTACTTC; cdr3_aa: CASSEQGYHEQYF
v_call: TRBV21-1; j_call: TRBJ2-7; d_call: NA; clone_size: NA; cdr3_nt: TGTGCCAGCAGCAGGGAACTAGCGGGAGAGTTATCCGAGCAGTACTTC; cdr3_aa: CASSRELAGELSEQYF
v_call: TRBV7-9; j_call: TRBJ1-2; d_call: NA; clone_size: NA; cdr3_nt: TGTGCCAGCCAGCAAACCCGGGGATTAGGGAACTATGGCTACACCTTC; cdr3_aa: CASQQTRGLGNYGYTF
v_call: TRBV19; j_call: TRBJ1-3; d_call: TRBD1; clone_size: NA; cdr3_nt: TGTGCCAGTAGTGCCGACAGGGGATGGAACACCATATATTTT; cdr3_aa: CASSADRGWNTIYF
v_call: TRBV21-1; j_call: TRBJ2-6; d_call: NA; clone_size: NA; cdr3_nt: TGTGCCAGTTTCCCCGAGACTAGCGGGAGGGCCACTGGGGCCAACGTCCTGACTTTC; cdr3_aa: CASFPETSGRATGANVLTF
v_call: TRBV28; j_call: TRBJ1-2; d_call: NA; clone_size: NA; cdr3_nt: TGTGCCAGCAGTTTAACTCCCCAGACTAGCTATGGCTACACCTTC; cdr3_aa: CASSLTPQTSYGYTF
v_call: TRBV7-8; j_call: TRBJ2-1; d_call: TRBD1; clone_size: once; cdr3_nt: TGTGCCAGCAGCCAGGACAGGGGAAGGGGCAATGAGCAGTTCTTC; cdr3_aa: CASSQDRGRGNEQFF
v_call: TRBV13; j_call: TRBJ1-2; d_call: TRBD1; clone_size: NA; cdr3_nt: TGTGCCAGCAGCACCCGACAGGGGGGTGGCTACACCTTC; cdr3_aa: CASSTRQGGGYTF
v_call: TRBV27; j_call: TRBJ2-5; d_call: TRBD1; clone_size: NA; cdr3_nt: TGTGCCAGCAGTCCCTCCGTCGGGACAGGGCAAGAGACCCAGTACTTC; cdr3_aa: CASSPSVGTGQETQYF
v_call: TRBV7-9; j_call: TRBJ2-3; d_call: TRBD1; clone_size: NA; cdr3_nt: TGTGCCAGCAAACCTGGACAGGGCACAGATACGCAGTATTTT; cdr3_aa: CASKPGQGTDTQYF
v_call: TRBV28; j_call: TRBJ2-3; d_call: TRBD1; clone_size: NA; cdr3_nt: TGTGCCAGCAGCCCCCTACAGGGGCTCGATACGCAGTATTTT; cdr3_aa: CASSPLQGLDTQYF
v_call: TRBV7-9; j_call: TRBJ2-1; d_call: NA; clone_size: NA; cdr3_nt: TGTGCCAGCAGCTTATCCGCGCGCAGCTCCTACAATGAGCAGTTCTTC; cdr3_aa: CASSLSARSSYNEQFF
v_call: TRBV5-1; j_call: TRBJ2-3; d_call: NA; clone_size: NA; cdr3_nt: TGCGCCAGCAGCTTGGCCTCAGATACGCAGTATTTT; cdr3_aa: CASSLASDTQYF
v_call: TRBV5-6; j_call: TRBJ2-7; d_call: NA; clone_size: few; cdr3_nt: TGTGCCAGCAGCTTGAGTCGAAGGGAGCAGTACTTC; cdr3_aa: CASSLSRREQYF
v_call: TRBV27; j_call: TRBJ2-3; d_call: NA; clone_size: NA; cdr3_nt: TGTGCCAGCAGTTTATCTTTTGGCACAGATACGCAGTATTTT; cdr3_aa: CASSLSFGTDTQYF
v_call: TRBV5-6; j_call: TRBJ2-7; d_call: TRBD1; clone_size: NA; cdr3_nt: TGTGTTTCAGGGACAGGGGTCTCCTACGAGCAGTACTTC; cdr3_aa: CVSGTGVSYEQYF
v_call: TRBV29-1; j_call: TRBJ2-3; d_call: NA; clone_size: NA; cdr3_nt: TGCAGCGTTGGTAGCGCGACCACAGATACGCAGTATTTT; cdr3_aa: CSVGSATTDTQYF
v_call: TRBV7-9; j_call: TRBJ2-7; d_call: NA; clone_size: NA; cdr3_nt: TGTGCCAGCAGCACACCCGCAGGTCCTCCGGGCGAGCAGTACTTC; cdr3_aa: CASSTPAGPPGEQYF
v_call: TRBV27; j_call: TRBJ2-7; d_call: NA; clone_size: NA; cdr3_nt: TGTGCCAGCAGTTTATCAGTCTCCTACGAGCAGTACTTC; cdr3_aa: CASSLSVSYEQYF
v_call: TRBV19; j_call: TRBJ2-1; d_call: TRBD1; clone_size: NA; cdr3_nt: TGTGCCAGTAGGAATAAAACAGGGGACGAAGTATATGAGCAGTTCTTC; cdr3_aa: CASRNKTGDEVYEQFF
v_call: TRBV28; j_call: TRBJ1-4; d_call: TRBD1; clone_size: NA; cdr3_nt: TGTGCCAGCAGTACACCACAGGGGACGGGTGAAAAACTGTTTTTT; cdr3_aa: CASSTPQGTGEKLFF
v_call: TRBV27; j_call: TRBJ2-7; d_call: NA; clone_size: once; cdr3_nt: TGTGCCAGCAGTTTACGGGGGCCGGGTTACGAGCAGTACTTC; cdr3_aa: CASSLRGPGYEQYF
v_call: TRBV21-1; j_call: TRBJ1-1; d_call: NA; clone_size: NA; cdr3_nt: TGTGCCAACAGTACCCCTAAAGCTTTCTTT; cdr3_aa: CANSTPKAFF
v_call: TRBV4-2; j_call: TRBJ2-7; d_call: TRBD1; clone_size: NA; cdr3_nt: TGTGCCAGCAGCCATGACTACTTTTTAGGGACAGGGAACTCCTACGAGCAGTACTTC; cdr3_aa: CASSHDYFLGTGNSYEQYF
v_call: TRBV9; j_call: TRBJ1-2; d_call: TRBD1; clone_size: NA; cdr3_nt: TGTGCCAGCAGCGTACACCGGACAGGGGGGAGCTATGGCTACACCTTC; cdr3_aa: CASSVHRTGGSYGYTF
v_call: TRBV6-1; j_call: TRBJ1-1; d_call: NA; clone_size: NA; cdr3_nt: TGTGCCAGCAGTGTGGACTCAGCAGTGAACACTGAAGCTTTCTTT; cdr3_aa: CASSVDSAVNTEAFF
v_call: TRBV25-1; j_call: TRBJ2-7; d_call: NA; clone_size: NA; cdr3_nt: TGTGCCAGCGGACAGAGCTCCTACGAGCAGTACTTC; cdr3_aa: CASGQSSYEQYF
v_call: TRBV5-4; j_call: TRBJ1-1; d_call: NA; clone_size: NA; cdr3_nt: TGTGCCAGCAGCTTGGCTATGGAAGTAGAAGCTTTCTTT; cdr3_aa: CASSLAMEVEAFF
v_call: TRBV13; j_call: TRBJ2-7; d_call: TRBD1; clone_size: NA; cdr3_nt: TGTGCCAGCAGCTTAGGCCGGGACAGCTTCCCCTACGAGCAGTACTTC; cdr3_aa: CASSLGRDSFPYEQYF
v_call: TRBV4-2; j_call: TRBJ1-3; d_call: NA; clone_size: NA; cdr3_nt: TGTGCCAGCAGCCAAGAGGATGGTGGGCTGCGAAACACCATATATTTT; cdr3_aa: CASSQEDGGLRNTIYF
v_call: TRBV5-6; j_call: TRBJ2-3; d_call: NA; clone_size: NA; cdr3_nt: TGTGCCAGCAGCTTGAACTCTACGCAGTATTTT; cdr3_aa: CASSLNSTQYF
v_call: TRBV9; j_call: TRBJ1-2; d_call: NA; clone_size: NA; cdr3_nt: TGTGCCAGCAGCGGGCGGGCCCTGGACAGTTTCTATGGCTACACCTTC; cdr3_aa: CASSGRALDSFYGYTF
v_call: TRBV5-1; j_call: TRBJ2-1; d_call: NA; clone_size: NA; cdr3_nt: TGCGCCAGCAGCTTAAACAATGAGCAGTTCTTC; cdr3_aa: CASSLNNEQFF
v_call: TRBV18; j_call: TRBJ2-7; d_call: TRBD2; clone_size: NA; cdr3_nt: TGTGCCAGCTCACCATCCTCGGCGCTAGCGGCCCAACTCTACGAGCAGTACTTC; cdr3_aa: CASSPSSALAAQLYEQYF
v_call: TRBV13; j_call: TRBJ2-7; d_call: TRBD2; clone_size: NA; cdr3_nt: TGTGCCAGCAGCTTAAATGGGGGGGGACGCTACGAGCAGTACTTC; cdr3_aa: CASSLNGGGRYEQYF
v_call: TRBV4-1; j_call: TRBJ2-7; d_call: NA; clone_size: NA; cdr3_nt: TGCGCCAGCAGCCCCGGGTCCCACTACGAGCAGTACTTC; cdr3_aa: CASSPGSHYEQYF